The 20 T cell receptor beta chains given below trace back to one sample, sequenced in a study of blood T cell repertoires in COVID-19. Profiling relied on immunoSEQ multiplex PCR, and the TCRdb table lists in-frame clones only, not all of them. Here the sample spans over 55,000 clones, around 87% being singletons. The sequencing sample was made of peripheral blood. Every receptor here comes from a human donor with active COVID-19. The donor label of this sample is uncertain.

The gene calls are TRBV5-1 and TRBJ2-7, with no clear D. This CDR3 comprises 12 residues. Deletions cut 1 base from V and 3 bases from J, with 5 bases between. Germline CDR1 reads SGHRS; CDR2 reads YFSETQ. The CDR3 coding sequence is TGCGCCAGCAGCTTGACAATCTACGAGCAGTACTTC. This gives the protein CASSLTIYEQYF.

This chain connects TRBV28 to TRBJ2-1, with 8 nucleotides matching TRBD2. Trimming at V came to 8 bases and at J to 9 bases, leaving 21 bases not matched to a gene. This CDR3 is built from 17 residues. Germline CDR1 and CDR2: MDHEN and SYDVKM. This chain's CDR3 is CASLGYPISGMGREQFF. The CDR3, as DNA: TGTGCCAGCCTCGGGTACCCAATTAGCGGGATGGGACGTGAGCAGTTCTTC.

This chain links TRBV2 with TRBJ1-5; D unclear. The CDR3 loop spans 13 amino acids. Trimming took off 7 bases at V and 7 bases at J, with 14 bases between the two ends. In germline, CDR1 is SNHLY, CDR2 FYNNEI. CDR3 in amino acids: CASNFDQRQPQHF. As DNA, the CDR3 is TGTGCCAGCAATTTCGACCAGAGGCAGCCCCAGCATTTT.

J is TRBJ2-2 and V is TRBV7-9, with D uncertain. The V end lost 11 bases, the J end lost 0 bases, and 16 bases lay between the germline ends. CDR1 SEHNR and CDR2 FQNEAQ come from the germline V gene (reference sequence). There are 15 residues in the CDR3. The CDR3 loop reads CASSSPFANTGELFF. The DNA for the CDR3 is TGTGCCTCCTCAAGCCCGTTCGCGAACACCGGGGAGCTGTTTTTT.

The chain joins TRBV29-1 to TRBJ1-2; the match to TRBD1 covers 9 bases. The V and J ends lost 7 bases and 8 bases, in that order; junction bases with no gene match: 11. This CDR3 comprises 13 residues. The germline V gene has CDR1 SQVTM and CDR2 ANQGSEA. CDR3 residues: CSAWGQGGGGYTF. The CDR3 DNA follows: TGCAGCGCTTGGGGACAGGGAGGGGGCGGCTACACCTTC. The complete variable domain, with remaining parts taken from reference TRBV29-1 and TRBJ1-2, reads SAVISQKPSRDICQRGTSLTIQCQVDSQVTMMFWYRQQPGQSLTLIATANQGSEATYESGFVIDKFPISRPNLTFSTLTVSNMSPEDSSIYLCSAWGQGGGGYTFGSGTRLTVV.

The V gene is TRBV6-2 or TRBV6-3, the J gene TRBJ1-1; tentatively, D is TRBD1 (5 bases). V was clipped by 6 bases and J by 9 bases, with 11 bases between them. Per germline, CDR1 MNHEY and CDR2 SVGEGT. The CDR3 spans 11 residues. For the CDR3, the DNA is TGTGCCAGCAGCATATACAGGAAAGCTTTCTTT. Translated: CASSIYRKAFF.

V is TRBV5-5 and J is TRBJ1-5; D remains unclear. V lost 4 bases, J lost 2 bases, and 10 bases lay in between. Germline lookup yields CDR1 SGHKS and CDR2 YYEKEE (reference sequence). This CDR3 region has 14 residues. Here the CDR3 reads CASSTKGGNQPQHF. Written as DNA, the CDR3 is TGTGCCAGCAGCACAAAAGGAGGCAATCAGCCCCAGCATTTT. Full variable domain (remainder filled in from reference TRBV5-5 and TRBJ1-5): DAGVTQSPTHLIKTRGQQVTLRCSPISGHKSVSWYQQVLGQGPQFIFQYYEKEERGRGNFPDRFSARQFPNYSSELNVNALLLGDSALYLCASSTKGGNQPQHFGDGTRLSIL.

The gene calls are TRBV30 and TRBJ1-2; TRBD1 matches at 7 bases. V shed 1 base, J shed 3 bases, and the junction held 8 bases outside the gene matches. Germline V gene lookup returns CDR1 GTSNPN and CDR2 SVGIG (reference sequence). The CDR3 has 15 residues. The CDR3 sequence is CAWSDPRGAHYGYTF. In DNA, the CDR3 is TGTGCCTGGAGTGATCCCAGGGGGGCTCACTATGGCTACACCTTC.

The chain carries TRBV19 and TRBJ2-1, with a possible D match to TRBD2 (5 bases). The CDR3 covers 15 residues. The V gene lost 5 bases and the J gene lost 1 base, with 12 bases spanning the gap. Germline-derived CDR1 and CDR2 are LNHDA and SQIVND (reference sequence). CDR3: CASSRWERSYNEQFF. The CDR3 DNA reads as TGTGCCAGTAGTCGGTGGGAGAGGTCCTACAATGAGCAGTTCTTC.

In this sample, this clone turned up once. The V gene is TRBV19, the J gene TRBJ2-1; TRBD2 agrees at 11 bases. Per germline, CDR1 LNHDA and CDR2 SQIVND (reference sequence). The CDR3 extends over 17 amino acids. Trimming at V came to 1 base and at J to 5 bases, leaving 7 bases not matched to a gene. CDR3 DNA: TGTGCCAGTAGTATAGGGTGGCTAGCGGGAGGTAACAATGAGCAGTTCTTC. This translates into CASSIGWLAGGNNEQFF.

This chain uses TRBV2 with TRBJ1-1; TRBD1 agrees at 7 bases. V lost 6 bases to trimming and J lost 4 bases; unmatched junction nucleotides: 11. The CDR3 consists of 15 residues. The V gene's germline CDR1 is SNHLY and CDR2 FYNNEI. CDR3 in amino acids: CASRLRQGVGTEAFF. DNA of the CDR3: TGTGCCAGCAGACTGAGACAGGGTGTCGGCACTGAAGCTTTCTTT. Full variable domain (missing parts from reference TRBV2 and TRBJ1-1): EPEVTQTPSHQVTQMGQEVILRCVPISNHLYFYWYRQILGQKVEFLVSFYNNEISEKSEIFDDQFSVERPDGSNFTLKIRSTKLEDSAMYFCASRLRQGVGTEAFFGQGTRLTVV.

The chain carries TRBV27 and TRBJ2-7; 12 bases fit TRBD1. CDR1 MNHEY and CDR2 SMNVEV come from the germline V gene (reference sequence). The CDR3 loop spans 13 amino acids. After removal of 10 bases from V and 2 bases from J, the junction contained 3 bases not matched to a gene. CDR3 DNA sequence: TGTGCCACCCGGGACAGGGGGCCCTACGAGCAGTACTTC. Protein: CATRDRGPYEQYF.

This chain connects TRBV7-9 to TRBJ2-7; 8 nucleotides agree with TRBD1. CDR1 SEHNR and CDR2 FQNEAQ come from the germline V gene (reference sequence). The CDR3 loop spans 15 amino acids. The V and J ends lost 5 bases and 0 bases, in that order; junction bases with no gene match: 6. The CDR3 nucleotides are TGTGCCAGCAGCCCGGGACAGGACCACTCCTACGAGCAGTACTTC. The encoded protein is CASSPGQDHSYEQYF.

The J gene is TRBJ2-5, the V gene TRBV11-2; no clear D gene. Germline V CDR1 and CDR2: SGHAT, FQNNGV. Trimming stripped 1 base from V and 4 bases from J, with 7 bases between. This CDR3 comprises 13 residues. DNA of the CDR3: TGTGCCAGCAGCTTAGCGGGTCGAGAGACCCAGTACTTC. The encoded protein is CASSLAGRETQYF.

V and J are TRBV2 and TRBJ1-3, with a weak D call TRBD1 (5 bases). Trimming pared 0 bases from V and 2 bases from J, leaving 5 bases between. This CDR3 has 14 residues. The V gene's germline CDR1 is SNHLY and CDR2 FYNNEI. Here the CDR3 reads CASSEARAGNTIYF. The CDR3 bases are TGTGCCAGCAGTGAAGCCAGGGCTGGAAACACCATATATTTT. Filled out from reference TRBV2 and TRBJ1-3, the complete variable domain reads EPEVTQTPSHQVTQMGQEVILRCVPISNHLYFYWYRQILGQKVEFLVSFYNNEISEKSEIFDDQFSVERPDGSNFTLKIRSTKLEDSAMYFCASSEARAGNTIYFGEGSWLTVV.

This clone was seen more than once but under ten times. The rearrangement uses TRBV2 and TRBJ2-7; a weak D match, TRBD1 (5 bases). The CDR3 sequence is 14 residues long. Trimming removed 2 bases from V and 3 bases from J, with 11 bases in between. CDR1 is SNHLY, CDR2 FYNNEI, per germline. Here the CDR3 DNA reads TGTGCCAGCAGTGAAAGGCAGGGAAGCTACGAGCAGTACTTC. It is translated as CASSERQGSYEQYF.

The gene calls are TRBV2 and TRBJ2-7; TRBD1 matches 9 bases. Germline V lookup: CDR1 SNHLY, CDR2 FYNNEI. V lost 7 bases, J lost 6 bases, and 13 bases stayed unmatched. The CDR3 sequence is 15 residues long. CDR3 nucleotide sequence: TGTGCCAGCACCACCCTGGGGACAGGGTTGGGCGAGCAGTACTTC. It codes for CASTTLGTGLGEQYF.

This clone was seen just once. The CDR3 protein is CAVSTGGWYEQYF. CDR3 DNA: TGTGCCGTCAGTACAGGGGGATGGTACGAGCAGTACTTC. The genes are TRBV28 and TRBJ2-7; 8 bases agree with TRBD1. The CDR3 consists of 13 residues. V trimming: 11 bases; J trimming: 4 bases; junction bases outside the gene matches: 10. Germline CDR1 and CDR2: MDHEN and SYDVKM.

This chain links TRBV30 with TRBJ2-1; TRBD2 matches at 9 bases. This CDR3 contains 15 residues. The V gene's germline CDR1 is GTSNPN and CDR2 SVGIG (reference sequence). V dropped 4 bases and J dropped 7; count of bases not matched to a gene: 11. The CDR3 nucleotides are TGTGCCTGGACCAAGACTAGCGGTTTTTTAAATGAGCAGTTCTTC. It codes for CAWTKTSGFLNEQFF. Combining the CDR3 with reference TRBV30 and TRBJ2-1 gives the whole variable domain SQTIHQWPATLVQPVGSPLSLECTVEGTSNPNLYWYRQAAGRGLQLLFYSVGIGQISSEVPQNLSASRPQDRQFILSSKKLLLSDSGFYLCAWTKTSGFLNEQFFGPGTRLTVL.

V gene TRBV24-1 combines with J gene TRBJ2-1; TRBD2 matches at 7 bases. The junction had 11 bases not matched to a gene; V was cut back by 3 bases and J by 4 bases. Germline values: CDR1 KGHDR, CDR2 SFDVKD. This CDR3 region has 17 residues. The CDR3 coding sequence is TGTGCCACCAGTGATCCCCGCGGGAGAAGGGTGTACAATGAGCAGTTCTTC. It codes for CATSDPRGRRVYNEQFF.